This T cell receptor (beta chain) appears in the sequencing data of a study of cytomegalovirus exposure and HLA in healthy donors. The data were produced by immunoSEQ multiplex PCR, yet TCRdb's version contains in-frame clones alone and is incomplete. Found here are about 240,000 clones, 85% to 90% of them singletons; the top ten hold about 3%. Findings of the study overall: Usually a TCR sequence was rare, but some public TCRs were found in many donors. A later analysis found first-cohort TCR clusters tended to co-occur in the 120 or so validation repertoires. There were under 200 TCR beta chains listed as cytomegalovirus-associated.

The CDR3 is 11 amino acids. CDR1 is LNHDA and CDR2 is SQIVND in the germline V gene (reference sequence). V dropped 4 bases and J dropped 3 bases, with 4 bases sitting between them. Of note for this clone: Its antigen is undetermined.

The chain couples TRBV19 to TRBJ2-7; no clear D gene. The sample comprised PBMCs. The TCR comes from a man younger than 35 in good health and CMV-seronegative. The CDR3: CASSNYYEQYF. CDR3 DNA sequence: TGTGCCAGTAGTAACTACTACGAGCAGTACTTC.